This TCR beta chain is drawn from a study of siplizumab effects on memory and regulatory T cells. Study-level findings and limits: Siplizumab significantly lowered the alloreactive sequences that could be traced to unstimulated CD4+ memory cells.

Produced via immunoSEQ multiplex PCR; TCRdb's table is partial and in-frame only. The sample shows 90,000 to 140,000 clones, roughly 91% of them seen only once. As regards this clone: Its cognate antigen is unknown.

After removal of 3 bases from V and 3 bases from J, the junction contained 2 bases not matched to a gene. The germline CDR1 and CDR2 sequences are SNHLY and FYNNEI. The CDR3 has 16 amino acids. The TCR comes from a human donor in good health. The sequenced material came from CD4+ T cells sorted from blood. The chain employs TRBV2 and TRBJ2-3; 14 nucleotides agree with TRBD2. The CDR3 protein is CASSDGLAGGTDTQYF. The CDR3 bases are TGTGCCAGCAGTGATGGACTAGCGGGGGGAACAGATACGCAGTATTTT.